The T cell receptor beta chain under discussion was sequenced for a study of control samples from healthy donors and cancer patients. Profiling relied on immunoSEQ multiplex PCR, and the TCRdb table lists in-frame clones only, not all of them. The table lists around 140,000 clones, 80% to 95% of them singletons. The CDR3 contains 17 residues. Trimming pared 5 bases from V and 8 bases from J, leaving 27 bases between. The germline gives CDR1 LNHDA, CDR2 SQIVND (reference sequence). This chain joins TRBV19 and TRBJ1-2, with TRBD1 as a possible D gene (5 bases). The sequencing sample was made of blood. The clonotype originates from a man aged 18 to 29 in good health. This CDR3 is CASSPRDASIGERGYTF. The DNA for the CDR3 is TGTGCCAGTAGTCCGCGGGACGCGTCCATCGGCGAGAGGGGCTACACCTTC. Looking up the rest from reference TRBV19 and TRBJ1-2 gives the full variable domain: DGGITQSPKYLFRKEGQNVTLSCEQNLNHDAMYWYRQDPGQGLRLIYYSQIVNDFQKGDIAEGYSVSREKKESFPLTVTSAQKNPTAFYLCASSPRDASIGERGYTFGSGTRLTVV.